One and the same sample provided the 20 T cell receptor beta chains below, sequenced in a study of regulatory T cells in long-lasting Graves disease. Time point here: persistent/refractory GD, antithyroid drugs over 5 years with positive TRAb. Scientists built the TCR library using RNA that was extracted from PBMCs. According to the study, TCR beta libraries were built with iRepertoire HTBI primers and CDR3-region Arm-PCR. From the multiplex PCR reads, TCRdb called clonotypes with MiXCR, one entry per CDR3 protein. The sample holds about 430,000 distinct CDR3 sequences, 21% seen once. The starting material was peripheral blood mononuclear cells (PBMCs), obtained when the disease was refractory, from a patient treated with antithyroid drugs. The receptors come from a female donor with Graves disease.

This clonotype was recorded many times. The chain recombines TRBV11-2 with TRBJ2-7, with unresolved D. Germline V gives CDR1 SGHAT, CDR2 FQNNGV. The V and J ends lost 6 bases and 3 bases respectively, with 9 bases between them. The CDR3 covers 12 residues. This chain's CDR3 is CASSSTHYEQYF. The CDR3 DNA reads TGTGCCAGCAGTTCAACCCACTACGAGCAGTACTTC. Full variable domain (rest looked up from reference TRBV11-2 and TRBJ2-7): EAGVAQSPRYKIIEKRQSVAFWCNPISGHATLYWYQQILGQGPKLLIQFQNNGVVDDSQLPKDRFSAERLKGVDSTLKIQPAKLEDSAVYLCASSSTHYEQYFGPGTRLTVT.

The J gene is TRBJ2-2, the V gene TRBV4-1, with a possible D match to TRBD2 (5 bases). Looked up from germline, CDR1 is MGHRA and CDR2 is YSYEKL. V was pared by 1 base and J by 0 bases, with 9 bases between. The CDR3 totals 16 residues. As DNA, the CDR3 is TGCGCCAGCAGCCAAGCTGCGACTACGAACACCGGGGAGCTGTTTTTT. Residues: CASSQAATTNTGELFF.

The CDR3 reads CASTWAGGSNEQFF. For the CDR3, the DNA is TGTGCCAGCACTTGGGCGGGAGGAAGCAATGAGCAGTTCTTC. This chain uses TRBV28 with TRBJ2-1, with 8 bases identical to TRBD2. CDR3 length: 14 residues. With V trimmed by 7 bases and J by 6 bases, 8 bases remained unmatched. Germline CDR1 is MDHEN and CDR2 is SYDVKM.

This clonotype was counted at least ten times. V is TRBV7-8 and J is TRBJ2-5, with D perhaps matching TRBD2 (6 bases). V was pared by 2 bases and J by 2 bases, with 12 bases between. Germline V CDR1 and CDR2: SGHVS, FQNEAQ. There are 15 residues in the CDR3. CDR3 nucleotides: TGTGCCAGCAGCTTAAATCCGGGACTGCAAGAGACCCAGTACTTC. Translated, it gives CASSLNPGLQETQYF.

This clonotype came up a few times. The CDR3 DNA is TGCAGTGCTACCAGACTAGCGGGAGTTTCCTACAATGAGCAGTTCTTC. It codes for CSATRLAGVSYNEQFF. The chain couples TRBV20-1 to TRBJ2-1; TRBD2 agrees at 12 bases. Germline CDR1 is DFQATT and CDR2 is SNEGSKA (reference sequence). CDR3 size: 16 residues. V gave up 4 bases and J gave up 1 base; unmatched junction bases: 5.

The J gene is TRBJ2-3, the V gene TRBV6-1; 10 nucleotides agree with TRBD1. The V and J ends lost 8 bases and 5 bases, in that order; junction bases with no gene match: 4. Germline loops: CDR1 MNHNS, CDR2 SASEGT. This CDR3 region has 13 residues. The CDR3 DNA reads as TGTGCCAGCGGGACAGGGGTAGGAGATACGCAGTATTTT. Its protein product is CASGTGVGDTQYF.

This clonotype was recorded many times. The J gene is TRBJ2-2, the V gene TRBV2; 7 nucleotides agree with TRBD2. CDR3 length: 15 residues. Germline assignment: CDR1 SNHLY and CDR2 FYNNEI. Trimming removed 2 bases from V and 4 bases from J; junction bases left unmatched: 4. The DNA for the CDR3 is TGTGCCAGCAGTGAAACACTAGCGCGCACCGGGGAGCTGTTTTTT. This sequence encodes CASSETLARTGELFF.

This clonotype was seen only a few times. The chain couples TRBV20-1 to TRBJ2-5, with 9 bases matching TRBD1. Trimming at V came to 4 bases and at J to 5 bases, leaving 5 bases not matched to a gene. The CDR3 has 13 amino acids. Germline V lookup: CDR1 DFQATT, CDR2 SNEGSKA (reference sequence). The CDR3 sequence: CSATTGGQETQYF. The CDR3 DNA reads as TGCAGTGCTACAACAGGGGGCCAGGAGACCCAGTACTTC.

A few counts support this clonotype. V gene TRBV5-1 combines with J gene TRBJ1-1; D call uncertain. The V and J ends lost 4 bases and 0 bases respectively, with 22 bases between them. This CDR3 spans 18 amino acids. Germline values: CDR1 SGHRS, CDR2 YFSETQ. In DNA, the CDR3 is TGCGCCAGCAGCGGCTCGGGAGTTTCATCGAGGGTGAACACTGAAGCTTTCTTT. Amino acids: CASSGSGVSSRVNTEAFF. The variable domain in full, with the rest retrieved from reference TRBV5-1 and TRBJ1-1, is KAGVTQTPRYLIKTRGQQVTLSCSPISGHRSVSWYQQTPGQGLQFLFEYFSETQRNKGNFPGRFSGRQFSNSRSEMNVSTLELGDSALYLCASSGSGVSSRVNTEAFFGQGTRLTVV.

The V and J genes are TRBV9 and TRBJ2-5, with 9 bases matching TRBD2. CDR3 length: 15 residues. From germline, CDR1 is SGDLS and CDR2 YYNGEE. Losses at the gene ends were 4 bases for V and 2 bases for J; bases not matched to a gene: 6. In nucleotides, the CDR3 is TGTGCCAGCAGCCTCCGGACTAGCGCACAAGAGACCCAGTACTTC. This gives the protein CASSLRTSAQETQYF.

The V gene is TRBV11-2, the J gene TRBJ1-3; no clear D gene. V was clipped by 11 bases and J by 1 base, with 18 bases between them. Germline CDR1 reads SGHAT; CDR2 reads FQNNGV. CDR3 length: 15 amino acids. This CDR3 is CACEDLLGSGNTIYF. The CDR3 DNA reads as TGTGCCTGCGAGGACTTATTAGGATCTGGAAACACCATATATTTT.

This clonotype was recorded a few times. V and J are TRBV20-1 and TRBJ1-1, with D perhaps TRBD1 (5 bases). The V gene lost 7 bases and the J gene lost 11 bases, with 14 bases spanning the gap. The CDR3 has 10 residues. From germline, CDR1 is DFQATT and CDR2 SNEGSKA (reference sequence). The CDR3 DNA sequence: TGCAGTGTTAGGGAACGGGGGGCTTTCTTT. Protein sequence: CSVRERGAFF.

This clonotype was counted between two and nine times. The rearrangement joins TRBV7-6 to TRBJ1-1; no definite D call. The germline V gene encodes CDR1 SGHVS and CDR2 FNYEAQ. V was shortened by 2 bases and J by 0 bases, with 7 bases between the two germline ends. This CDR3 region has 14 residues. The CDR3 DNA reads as TGTGCCAGCAGCTTACTCATTATGAACACTGAAGCTTTCTTT. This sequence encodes CASSLLIMNTEAFF.

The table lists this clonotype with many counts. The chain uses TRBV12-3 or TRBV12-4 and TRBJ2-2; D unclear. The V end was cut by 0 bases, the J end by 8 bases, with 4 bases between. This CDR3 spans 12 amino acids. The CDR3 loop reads CASSLAVGELFF. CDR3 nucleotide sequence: TGTGCCAGCAGTTTAGCGGTGGGGGAGCTGTTTTTT.

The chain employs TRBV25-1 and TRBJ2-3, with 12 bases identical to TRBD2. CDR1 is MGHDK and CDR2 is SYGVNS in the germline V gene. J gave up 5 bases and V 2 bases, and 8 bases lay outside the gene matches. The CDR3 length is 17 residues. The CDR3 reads CASSERTSGRILDTQYF. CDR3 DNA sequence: TGTGCCAGCAGTGAAAGAACTAGCGGGAGGATTCTAGATACGCAGTATTTT.

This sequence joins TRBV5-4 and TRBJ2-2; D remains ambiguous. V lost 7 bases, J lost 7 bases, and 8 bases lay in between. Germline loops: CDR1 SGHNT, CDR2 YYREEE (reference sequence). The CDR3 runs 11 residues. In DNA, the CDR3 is TGTGCCAGCGCCGGCCACGGGGAGCTGTTTTTT. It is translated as CASAGHGELFF.

DNA for the CDR3: TGTGCCAGCAGCCAAGAGAACACCGGAGAACGGTACGGCTACACCTTC. The encoded protein is CASSQENTGERYGYTF. The V gene is TRBV4-2, the J gene TRBJ1-2; D unclear. V lost 0 bases, J lost 8 bases, and 19 bases lay in between. The CDR3 has 16 amino acids. CDR1 and CDR2 from the germline V gene are LGHNA and YNFKEQ.

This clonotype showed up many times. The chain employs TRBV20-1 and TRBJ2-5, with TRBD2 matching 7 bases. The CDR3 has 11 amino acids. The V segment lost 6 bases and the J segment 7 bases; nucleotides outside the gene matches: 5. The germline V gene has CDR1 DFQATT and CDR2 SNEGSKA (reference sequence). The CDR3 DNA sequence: TGCAGTGCCGATGGGGGGGTGACCCAGTACTTC. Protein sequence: CSADGGVTQYF.

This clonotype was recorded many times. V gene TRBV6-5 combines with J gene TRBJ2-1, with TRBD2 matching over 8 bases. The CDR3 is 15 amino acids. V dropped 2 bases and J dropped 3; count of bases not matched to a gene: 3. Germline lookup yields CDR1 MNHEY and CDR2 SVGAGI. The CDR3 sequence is CASSYGSGSYNEQFF. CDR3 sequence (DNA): TGTGCCAGCAGTTACGGGAGCGGGAGCTACAATGAGCAGTTCTTC.

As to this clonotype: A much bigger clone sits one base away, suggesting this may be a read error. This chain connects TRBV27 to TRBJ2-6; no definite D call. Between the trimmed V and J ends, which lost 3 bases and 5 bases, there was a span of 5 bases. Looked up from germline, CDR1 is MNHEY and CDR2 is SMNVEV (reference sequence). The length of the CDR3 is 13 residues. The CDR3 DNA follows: TGTGCCAGCAGTTTCCCTAGGGCCAACGTCCTGACTTTC. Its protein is CASSFPRANVLTF. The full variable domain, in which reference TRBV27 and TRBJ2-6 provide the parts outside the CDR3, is EAQVTQNPRYLITVTGKKLTVTCSQNMNHEYMSWYRQDPGLGLRQIYYSMNVEVTDKGDVPEGYKVSRKEKRNFPLILESPSPNQTSLYFCASSFPRANVLTFGAGSRLTVL.